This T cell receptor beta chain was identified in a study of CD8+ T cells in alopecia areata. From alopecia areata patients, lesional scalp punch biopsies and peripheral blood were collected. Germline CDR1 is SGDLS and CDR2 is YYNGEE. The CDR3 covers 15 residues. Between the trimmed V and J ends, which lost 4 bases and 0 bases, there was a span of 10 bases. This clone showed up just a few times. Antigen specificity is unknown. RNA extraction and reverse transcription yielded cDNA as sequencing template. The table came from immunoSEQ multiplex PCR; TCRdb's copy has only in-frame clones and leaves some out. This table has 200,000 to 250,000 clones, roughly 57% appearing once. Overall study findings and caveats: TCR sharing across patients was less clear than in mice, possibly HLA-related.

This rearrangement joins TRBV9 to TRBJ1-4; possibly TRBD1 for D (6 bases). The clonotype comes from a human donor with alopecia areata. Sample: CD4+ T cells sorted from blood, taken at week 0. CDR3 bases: TGTGCCAGCAGCCCCACAGGGACAACTAATGAAAAACTGTTTTTT. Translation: CASSPTGTTNEKLFF.